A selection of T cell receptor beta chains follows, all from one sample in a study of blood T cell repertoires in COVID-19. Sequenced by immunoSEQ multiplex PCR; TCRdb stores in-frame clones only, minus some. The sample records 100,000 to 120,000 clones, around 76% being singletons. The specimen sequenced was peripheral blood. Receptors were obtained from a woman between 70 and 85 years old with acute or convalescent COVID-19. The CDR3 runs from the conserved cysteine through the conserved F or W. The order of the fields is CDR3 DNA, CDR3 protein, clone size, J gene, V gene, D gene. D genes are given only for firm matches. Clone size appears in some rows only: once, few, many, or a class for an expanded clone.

TGCAGCGCTGGGACATCGGGAGAGACCCAGTACTTC | CSAGTSGETQYF | - | TRBJ2-5 | TRBV29-1 | -
TGTGCCAGCAGTTTAAATGCAGGGGCTTTCTTT | CASSLNAGAFF | - | TRBJ1-1 | TRBV28 | -
TGCGCCAGCAGCTTGGACGGTTTGAACACTGAAGCTTTCTTT | CASSLDGLNTEAFF | - | TRBJ1-1 | TRBV5-1 | -
TGTGCCAGCAGCCGCGCGGGAGAGACCCAGTACTTC | CASSRAGETQYF | - | TRBJ2-5 | TRBV7-8 | -
TGTGCCAGCAGCCCCGCGGGGGGACCCACAGATACGCAGTATTTT | CASSPAGGPTDTQYF | - | TRBJ2-3 | TRBV7-8 | TRBD2
TGTGCCAGCACCAGGTCTGGGGAAGCTTTCTTT | CASTRSGEAFF | once | TRBJ1-1 | TRBV19 | -
TGTGCCAGCAGTGAAGCGCCCCCGTCAGGTGCCCGTGCGGCTTTCTTT | CASSEAPPSGARAAFF | - | TRBJ1-1 | TRBV2 | -
TGTGCCACCAGGACAGGGGCGAACACTGAAGCTTTCTTT | CATRTGANTEAFF | once | TRBJ1-1 | TRBV28 | TRBD1
TGTGCCAGCAGCCAGGGGGGCCGGCAGTACTTC | CASSQGGRQYF | once | TRBJ2-7 | TRBV7-9 | -
TGTGCCAGCAGTCAGGGTCGAGATACGCAGTATTTT | CASSQGRDTQYF | - | TRBJ2-3 | TRBV12-3/TRBV12-4 | -
TGTGCCAGCTCACCGGCACAGGACAACACCGGGGAGCTGTTTTTT | CASSPAQDNTGELFF | few | TRBJ2-2 | TRBV18 | -
TGTGCCAGCAGTTTTTCGGGGCAAGAGACCCAGTACTTC | CASSFSGQETQYF | - | TRBJ2-5 | TRBV12-3/TRBV12-4 | -
TGTGCCAGCAGCCAAGATCGAGGCATTCAGTACTTC | CASSQDRGIQYF | - | TRBJ2-4 | TRBV14 | -
TGTGCCAGCAGTTACTCGATCGGATACCCCGCAGGGGATAGAGGTACCATATATTTT | CASSYSIGYPAGDRGTIYF | - | TRBJ1-3 | TRBV6-2/TRBV6-3 | -
TGTGCCAGCAGCCAAGGTCTTGACAGGGGAGCTTTCTTT | CASSQGLDRGAFF | - | TRBJ1-1 | TRBV3-1/TRBV3-2 | TRBD1
TGTGCCAGCAGTTTGGAGGGTGTAGATACGCAGTATTTT | CASSLEGVDTQYF | few | TRBJ2-3 | TRBV27 | -
TGTGCCAGCATAGGAGGGGGGAGGGGTCAGCCCCAGCATTTT | CASIGGGRGQPQHF | - | TRBJ1-5 | TRBV28 | -
TGTGCCAGCAGTCAACAGGGGAATCAGCCCCAGCATTTT | CASSQQGNQPQHF | once | TRBJ1-5 | TRBV27 | TRBD1
TGTGCCAGCAGCTTAGGTGGTAGCGCCCCATATCAAGAGACCCAGTACTTC | CASSLGGSAPYQETQYF | few | TRBJ2-5 | TRBV11-3 | -
TGTGCCAGCAGCTTCGTGCGGGTCACAGATACGCAGTATTTT | CASSFVRVTDTQYF | - | TRBJ2-3 | TRBV7-9 | -
TGTGCCAGCAGTCTAGACAGGCGAAGTGGCTACACCTTC | CASSLDRRSGYTF | many | TRBJ1-2 | TRBV6-5 | -
TGTGCCAGTAGTCCGACCCAACAGGGTGGCAATCAGCCCCAGCATTTT | CASSPTQQGGNQPQHF | - | TRBJ1-5 | TRBV19 | -
TGTGCCAGCAGCTTACTATTAGGGGGCTACACTGAAGCTTTCTTT | CASSLLLGGYTEAFF | - | TRBJ1-1 | TRBV7-2 | TRBD1
TGTGCCAGTAGTCTAGCCCCGACAGGGATGGGGGAGACCCAGTACTTC | CASSLAPTGMGETQYF | - | TRBJ2-5 | TRBV19 | TRBD1
TGTGCCAGCAGCGAAGGGGGACGAGCGGGGGGGTTACAAGAGACCCAGTACTTC | CASSEGGRAGGLQETQYF | once | TRBJ2-5 | TRBV7-6 | TRBD2
TGTGCCAGCGGTCAGGGAGAGACCCAGTACTTC | CASGQGETQYF | once | TRBJ2-5 | TRBV12-3/TRBV12-4 | -
TGTGCCAGCAGCTTGGCGGGCTCCTACGAGCAGTACTTC | CASSLAGSYEQYF | - | TRBJ2-7 | TRBV5-6 | -
TGTGCCAGCAGCGATGACAGTAGCTCCTACGAGCAGTACTTC | CASSDDSSSYEQYF | - | TRBJ2-7 | TRBV27 | -